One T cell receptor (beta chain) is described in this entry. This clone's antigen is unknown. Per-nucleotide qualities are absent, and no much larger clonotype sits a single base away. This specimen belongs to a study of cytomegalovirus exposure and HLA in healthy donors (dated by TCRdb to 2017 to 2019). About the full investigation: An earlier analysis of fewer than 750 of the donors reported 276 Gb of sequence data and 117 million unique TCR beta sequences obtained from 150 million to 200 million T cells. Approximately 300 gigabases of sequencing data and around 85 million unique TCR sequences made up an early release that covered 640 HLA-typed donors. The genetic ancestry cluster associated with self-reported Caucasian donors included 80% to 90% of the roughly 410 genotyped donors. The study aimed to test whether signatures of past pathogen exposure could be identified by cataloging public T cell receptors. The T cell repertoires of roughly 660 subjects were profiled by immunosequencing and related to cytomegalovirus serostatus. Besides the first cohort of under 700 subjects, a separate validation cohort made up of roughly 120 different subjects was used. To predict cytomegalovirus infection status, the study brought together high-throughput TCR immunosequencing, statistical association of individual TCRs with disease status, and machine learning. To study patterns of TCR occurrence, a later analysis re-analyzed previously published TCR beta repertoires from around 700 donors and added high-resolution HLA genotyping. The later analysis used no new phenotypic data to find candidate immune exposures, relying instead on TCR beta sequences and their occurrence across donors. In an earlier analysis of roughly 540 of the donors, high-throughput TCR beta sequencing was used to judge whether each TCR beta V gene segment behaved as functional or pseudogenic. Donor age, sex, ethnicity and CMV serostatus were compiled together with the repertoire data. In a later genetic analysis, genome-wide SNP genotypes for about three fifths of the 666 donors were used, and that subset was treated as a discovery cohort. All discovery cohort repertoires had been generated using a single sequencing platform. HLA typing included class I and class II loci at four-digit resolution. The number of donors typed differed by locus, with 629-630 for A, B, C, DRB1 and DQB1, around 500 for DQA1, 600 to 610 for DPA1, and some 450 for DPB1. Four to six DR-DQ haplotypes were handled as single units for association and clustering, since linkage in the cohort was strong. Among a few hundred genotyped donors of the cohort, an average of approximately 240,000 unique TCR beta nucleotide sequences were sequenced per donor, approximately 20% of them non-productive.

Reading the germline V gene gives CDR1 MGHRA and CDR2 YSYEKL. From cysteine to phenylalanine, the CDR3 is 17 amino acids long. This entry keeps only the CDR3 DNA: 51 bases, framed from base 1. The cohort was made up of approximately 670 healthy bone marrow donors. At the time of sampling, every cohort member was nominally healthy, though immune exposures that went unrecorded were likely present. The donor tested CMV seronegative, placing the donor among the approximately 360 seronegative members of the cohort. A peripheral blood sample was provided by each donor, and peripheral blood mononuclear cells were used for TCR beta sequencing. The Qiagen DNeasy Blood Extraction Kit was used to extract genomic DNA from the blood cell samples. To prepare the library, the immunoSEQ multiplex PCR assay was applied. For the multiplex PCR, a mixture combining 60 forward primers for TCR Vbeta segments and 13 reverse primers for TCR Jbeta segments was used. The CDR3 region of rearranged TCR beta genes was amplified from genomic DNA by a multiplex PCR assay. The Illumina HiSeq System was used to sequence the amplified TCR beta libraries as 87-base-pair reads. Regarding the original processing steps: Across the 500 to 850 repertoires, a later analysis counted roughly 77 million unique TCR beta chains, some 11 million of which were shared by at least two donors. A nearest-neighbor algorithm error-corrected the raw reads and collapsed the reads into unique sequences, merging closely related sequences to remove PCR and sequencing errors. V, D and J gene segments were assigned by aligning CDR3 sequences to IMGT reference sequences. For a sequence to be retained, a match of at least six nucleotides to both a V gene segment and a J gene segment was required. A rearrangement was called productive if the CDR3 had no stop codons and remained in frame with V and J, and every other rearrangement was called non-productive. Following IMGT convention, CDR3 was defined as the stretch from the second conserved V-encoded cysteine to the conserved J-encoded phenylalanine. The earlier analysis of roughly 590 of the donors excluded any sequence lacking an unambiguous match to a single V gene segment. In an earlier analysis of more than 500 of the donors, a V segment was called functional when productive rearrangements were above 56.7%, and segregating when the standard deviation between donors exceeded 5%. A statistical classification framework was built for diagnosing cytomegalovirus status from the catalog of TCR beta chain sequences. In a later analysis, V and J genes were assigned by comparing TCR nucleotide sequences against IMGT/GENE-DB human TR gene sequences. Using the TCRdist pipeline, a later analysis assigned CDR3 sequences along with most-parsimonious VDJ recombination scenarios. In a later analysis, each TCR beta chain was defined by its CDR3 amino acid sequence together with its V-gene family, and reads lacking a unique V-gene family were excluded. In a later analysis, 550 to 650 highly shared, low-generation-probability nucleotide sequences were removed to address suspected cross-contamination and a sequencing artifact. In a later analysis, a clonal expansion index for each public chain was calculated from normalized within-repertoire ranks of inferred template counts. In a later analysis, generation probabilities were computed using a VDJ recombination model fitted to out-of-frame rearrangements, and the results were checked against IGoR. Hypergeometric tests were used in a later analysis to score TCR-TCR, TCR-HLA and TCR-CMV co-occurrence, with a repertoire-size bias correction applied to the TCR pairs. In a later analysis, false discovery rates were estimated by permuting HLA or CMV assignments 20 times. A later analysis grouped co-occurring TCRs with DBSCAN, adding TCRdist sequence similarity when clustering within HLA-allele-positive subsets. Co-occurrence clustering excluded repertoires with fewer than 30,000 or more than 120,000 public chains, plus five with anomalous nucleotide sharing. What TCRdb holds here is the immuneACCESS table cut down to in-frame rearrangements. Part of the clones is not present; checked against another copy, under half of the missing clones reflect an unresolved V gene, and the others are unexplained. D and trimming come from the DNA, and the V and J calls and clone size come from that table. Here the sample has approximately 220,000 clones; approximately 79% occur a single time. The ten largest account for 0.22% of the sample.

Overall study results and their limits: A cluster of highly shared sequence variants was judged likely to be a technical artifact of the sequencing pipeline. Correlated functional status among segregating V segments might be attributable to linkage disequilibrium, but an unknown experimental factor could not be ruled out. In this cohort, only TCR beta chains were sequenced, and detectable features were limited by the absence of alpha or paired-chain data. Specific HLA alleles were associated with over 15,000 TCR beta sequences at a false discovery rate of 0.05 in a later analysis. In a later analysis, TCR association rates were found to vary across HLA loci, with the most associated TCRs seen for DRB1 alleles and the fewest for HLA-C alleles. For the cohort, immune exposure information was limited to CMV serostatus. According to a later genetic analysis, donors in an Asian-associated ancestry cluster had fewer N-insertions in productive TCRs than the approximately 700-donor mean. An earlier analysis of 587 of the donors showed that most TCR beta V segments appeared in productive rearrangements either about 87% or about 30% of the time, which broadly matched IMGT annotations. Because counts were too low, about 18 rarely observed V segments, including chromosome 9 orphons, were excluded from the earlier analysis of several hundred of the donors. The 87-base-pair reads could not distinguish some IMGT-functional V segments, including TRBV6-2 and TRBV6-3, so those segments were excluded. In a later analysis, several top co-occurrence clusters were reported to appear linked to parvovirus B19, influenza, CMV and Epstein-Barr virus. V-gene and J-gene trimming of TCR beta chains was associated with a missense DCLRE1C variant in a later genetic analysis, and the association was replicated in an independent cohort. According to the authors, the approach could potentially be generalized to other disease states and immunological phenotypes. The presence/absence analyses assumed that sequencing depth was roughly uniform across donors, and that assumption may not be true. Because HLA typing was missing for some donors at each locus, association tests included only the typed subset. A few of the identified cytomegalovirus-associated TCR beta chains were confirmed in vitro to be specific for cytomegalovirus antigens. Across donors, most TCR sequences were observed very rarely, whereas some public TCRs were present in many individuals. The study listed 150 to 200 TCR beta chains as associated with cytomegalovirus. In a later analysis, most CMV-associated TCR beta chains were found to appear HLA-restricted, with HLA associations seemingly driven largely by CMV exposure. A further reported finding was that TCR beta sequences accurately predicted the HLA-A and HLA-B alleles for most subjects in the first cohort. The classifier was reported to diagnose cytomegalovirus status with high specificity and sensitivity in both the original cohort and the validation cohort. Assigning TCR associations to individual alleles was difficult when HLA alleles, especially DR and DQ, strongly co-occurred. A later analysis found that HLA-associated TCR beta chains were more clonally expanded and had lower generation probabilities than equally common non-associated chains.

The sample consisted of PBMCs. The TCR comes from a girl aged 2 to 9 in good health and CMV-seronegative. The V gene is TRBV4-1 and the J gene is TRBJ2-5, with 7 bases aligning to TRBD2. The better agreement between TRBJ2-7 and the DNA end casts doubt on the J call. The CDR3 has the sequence CASSQAHSLTSRYEQYF. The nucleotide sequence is TGCGCCAGCAGCCAAGCCCATTCGTTGACTAGCCGGTACGAGCAGTACTTC.